This passage covers 30 T cell receptor beta chains from one sample sequenced in a study of T cell responses to AZD1222 COVID-19 vaccine. Profiling relied on immunoSEQ multiplex PCR, and the TCRdb table lists in-frame clones only, not all of them. In the table there are 150,000 or so clones, more than 90% of which are singletons. The sequencing used peripheral blood, collected on day 0 of AZD1222 vaccination. These receptors came from an adult in good health.

A single count supports this clone. The V gene is TRBV13, the J gene TRBJ2-3; D gene unclear. Per the germline V gene, CDR1 is PRHDT and CDR2 is FYEKMQ (reference sequence). The CDR3 has 16 amino acids. The V end was cut by 5 bases, the J end by 2 bases, with 17 bases between. This CDR3 reads CASSPMTPGDTDTQYF. In nucleotides, the CDR3 is TGTGCCAGCAGCCCCATGACCCCTGGGGACACAGATACGCAGTATTTT.

The V gene is TRBV7-9, the J gene TRBJ2-5; D may be TRBD1 (6 bases). Germline V CDR1 and CDR2: SEHNR, FQNEAQ (reference sequence). V dropped 1 base and J dropped 5 bases, with 14 bases sitting between them. The CDR3 sequence is 15 residues long. This chain's CDR3 is CASSLGAGVGETQYF. In nucleotides, the CDR3 is TGTGCCAGCAGCTTAGGAGCAGGGGTGGGTGAGACCCAGTACTTC.

The CDR3 DNA reads as TGTGCCAGCAGCCTCCAGACTAGCGCCCCCGGGAATGAGCAGTTCTTC. It codes for CASSLQTSAPGNEQFF. This sequence joins TRBV7-2 and TRBJ2-1; 8 bases map to TRBD2. CDR1 and CDR2 (germline): SGHTA, FQGNSA. V lost 5 bases and J lost 7; bases outside the gene matches: 13. The CDR3 totals 16 residues. Full variable domain (outside the CDR3, taken from reference TRBV7-2 and TRBJ2-1): GAGVSQSPSNKVTEKGKDVELRCDPISGHTALYWYRQSLGQGLEFLIYFQGNSAPDKSGLPSDRFSAERTGGSVSTLTIQRTQQEDSAVYLCASSLQTSAPGNEQFFGPGTRLTVL.

The chain joins TRBV25-1 to TRBJ2-5; tentatively, D is TRBD2 (6 bases). CDR3 size: 15 residues. Germline V CDR1 and CDR2: MGHDK, SYGVNS. V dropped 1 base and J dropped 2 bases, with 11 bases sitting between them. This CDR3 reads CASSEWGGDQETQYF. CDR3 nucleotides: TGTGCCAGCAGTGAATGGGGCGGGGATCAAGAGACCCAGTACTTC.

This clone has only one observation. V and J are TRBV5-1 and TRBJ2-7, with 7 bases lining up with TRBD1. The ends lost 0 bases at V and 6 bases at J; junction bases unmatched: 3. This CDR3 comprises 13 residues. CDR1 is SGHRS, CDR2 YFSETQ, per germline. The CDR3 sequence: CASSLEGGAEQYF. CDR3 bases: TGCGCCAGCAGCTTGGAAGGGGGCGCCGAGCAGTACTTC.

The CDR3 region has the DNA TGCGCCAGCAGCCAAGAAGTTCGGGGACCCCCCTCTGGGGCCAACGTCCTGACTTTC. Protein sequence: CASSQEVRGPPSGANVLTF. The chain is built from TRBV4-1 and TRBJ2-6, with D possibly being TRBD1 or TRBD2 (5 bases each). This CDR3 region has 19 residues. Germline CDR1 and CDR2: MGHRA and YSYEKL. With 0 bases removed from V and 0 bases from J, the gap between germline ends came to 15 bases.

The rearrangement uses TRBV19 and TRBJ1-1; 7 bases are shared with TRBD1. This CDR3 spans 14 amino acids. V lost 3 bases to trimming and J lost 4 bases; unmatched junction nucleotides: 5. CDR1 and CDR2 from the germline V gene are LNHDA and SQIVND (reference sequence). In nucleotides, the CDR3 is TGTGCCAGTAGTATTACAGGGGTAAGCACTGAAGCTTTCTTT. Its translation is CASSITGVSTEAFF.

The CDR3 spells CASSRSDRSTTEAFF. In nucleotides, the CDR3 is TGTGCCAGTAGTAGGTCGGACAGGAGTACCACTGAAGCTTTCTTT. This chain uses TRBV19 with TRBJ1-1; TRBD1 aligns across 7 bases. CDR3 length: 15 residues. Germline V gene sequence: CDR1 LNHDA, CDR2 SQIVND (reference sequence). The V segment lost 4 bases and the J segment 4 bases; nucleotides outside the gene matches: 9.

This chain uses TRBV11-2 with TRBJ2-1, with 10 bases that match TRBD1. V gave up 1 base and J gave up 5 bases; unmatched junction bases: 2. CDR1 is SGHAT, CDR2 FQNNGV, per germline. CDR3 length: 15 residues. The CDR3 here is CASSLGTGGHNEQFF. CDR3 sequence (DNA): TGTGCCAGCAGCTTAGGGACAGGGGGACACAATGAGCAGTTCTTC.

This chain uses TRBV14 with TRBJ2-1; 8 positions agree with TRBD1. The V and J ends lost 5 bases and 7 bases, in that order; junction bases with no gene match: 4. The CDR3 contains 13 residues. CDR1 SGHDN and CDR2 FVKESK come from the germline V gene. CDR3 nucleotides: TGTGCCAGCAGCACCACAGGGGGTAATGAGCAGTTCTTC. Translation: CASSTTGGNEQFF. The full variable domain, completed using reference TRBV14 and TRBJ2-1, is EAGVTQFPSHSVIEKGQTVTLRCDPISGHDNLYWYRRVMGKEIKFLLHFVKESKQDESGMPNNRFLAERTGGTYSTLKVQPAELEDSGVYFCASSTTGGNEQFFGPGTRLTVL.

The table lists this clone with a count of one. CDR3 nucleotides: TGCGCCAGCAGCTTGTTGCAGGGGGCATTCTACGAGCAGTACTTC. This sequence encodes CASSLLQGAFYEQYF. This rearrangement joins TRBV5-1 to TRBJ2-7; TRBD1 matches at 8 bases. CDR3 length: 15 residues. Trimming cost V 1 base and J 3 bases; bases outside gene matches: 6. CDR1 and CDR2 (germline): SGHRS, YFSETQ.

The gene calls are TRBV25-1 and TRBJ1-5; D gene ambiguous. V gave up 5 bases and J gave up 1 base, with 12 bases separating them. This CDR3 has 15 amino acids. Germline CDR1 is MGHDK and CDR2 is SYGVNS. The CDR3 protein is CASSTSDESNQPQHF. As DNA, the CDR3 is TGTGCCAGCAGTACATCAGACGAGAGCAATCAGCCCCAGCATTTT.

The chain employs TRBV24-1 and TRBJ2-5; 9 positions agree with TRBD1. The CDR3 consists of 15 residues. Germline CDR1 and CDR2: KGHDR and SFDVKD. The ends lost 1 base at V and 5 bases at J; junction bases unmatched: 4. As DNA, the CDR3 is TGTGCCACCAGTGATTTTGGGACAGGGATGGAGACCCAGTACTTC. Its translation: CATSDFGTGMETQYF.

The V gene is TRBV5-1, the J gene TRBJ1-2; D may be TRBD1 (5 bases). Trimming took off 2 bases at V and 6 bases at J, with 14 bases between the two ends. CDR1 is SGHRS, CDR2 YFSETQ, per germline. The CDR3 is 14 amino acids. In DNA form, the CDR3 reads TGCGCCAGCAGCTTTGAGGGGCCCAGGGATGGCTACACCTTC. It specifies CASSFEGPRDGYTF. The full variable domain, its missing parts supplied by reference TRBV5-1 and TRBJ1-2, is KAGVTQTPRYLIKTRGQQVTLSCSPISGHRSVSWYQQTPGQGLQFLFEYFSETQRNKGNFPGRFSGRQFSNSRSEMNVSTLELGDSALYLCASSFEGPRDGYTFGSGTRLTVV.

Comments on this clone: At one end, the junction sequence differs from germline, possibly due to a read error. The V call is TRBV7-7, the J call TRBJ2-2; D may be TRBD2 (5 bases). This CDR3 spans 16 amino acids. Germline V gene lookup returns CDR1 SSHAT and CDR2 FNYEAQ (reference sequence). CDR3 loop: CASSPDPSGSTGELFF. CDR3 sequence (DNA): TGTGCTAGCAGCCCCGACCCCTCGGGGAGCACCGGGGAGCTGTTTTTT.

CDR3 nucleotide sequence: TGTGCCAGCAGCGCAGCGACTAGCGGGCGATCCACCGGGGAGCTGTTTTTT. Translated: CASSAATSGRSTGELFF. J is TRBJ2-2 and V is TRBV5-4; 10 bases are a match to TRBD2. Trimming at V came to 4 bases and at J to 4 bases, leaving 10 bases not matched to a gene. The CDR3 totals 17 residues. Looked up from germline, CDR1 is SGHNT and CDR2 is YYREEE (reference sequence).

V and J are TRBV19 and TRBJ1-3; the match to TRBD1 covers 7 bases. J lost 0 bases, V lost 5 bases, and 7 bases had no gene match. In germline, CDR1 is LNHDA, CDR2 SQIVND (reference sequence). This CDR3 contains 16 residues. CDR3 in amino acids: CASSPGTANSGNTIYF. The CDR3 DNA reads as TGTGCCAGTAGTCCAGGGACAGCGAACTCTGGAAACACCATATATTTT.

This clone came up once. The CDR3 nucleotides are TGTGCCAGCAGCTTGAGCGGGGGGACCTACAATGAGCAGTTCTTC. It specifies CASSLSGGTYNEQFF. The chain couples TRBV7-2 to TRBJ2-1; 9 bases fit TRBD2. Losses at the gene ends were 3 bases for V and 2 bases for J; bases not matched to a gene: 2. The CDR3 is 15 amino acids. CDR1 is SGHTA and CDR2 is FQGNSA in the germline V gene.

The chain's CDR3 is CASSELAGSYNEQFF. The CDR3 DNA follows: TGTGCCAGCAGCGAGCTAGCGGGGTCCTACAATGAGCAGTTCTTC. The J gene is TRBJ2-1, the V gene TRBV11-2; 9 positions match TRBD2. Losses at the gene ends were 5 bases for V and 1 base for J; bases not matched to a gene: 3. This CDR3 contains 15 residues. Germline-derived CDR1 and CDR2 are SGHAT and FQNNGV.

This chain joins TRBV6-1 and TRBJ1-6, with no clear D. The CDR3 is 18 amino acids. Trimming left V 2 bases short and J 0 bases short, with 14 bases between. CDR1 MNHNS and CDR2 SASEGT come from the germline V gene. The CDR3 here is CASSENAVTSSYNSPLHF. CDR3 in DNA: TGTGCCAGCAGTGAAAACGCAGTGACTAGCTCCTATAATTCACCCCTCCACTTT.

This clone was detected once. V gene TRBV11-2 combines with J gene TRBJ2-6; no firm D call. Germline loops: CDR1 SGHAT, CDR2 FQNNGV. The CDR3 extends over 14 amino acids. The V end was cut by 4 bases, the J end by 0 bases, with 4 bases between. CDR3 coding DNA: TGTGCCAGCAGCTCCACCTCTGGGGCCAACGTCCTGACTTTC. Its protein is CASSSTSGANVLTF.

The chain employs TRBV10-1 and TRBJ2-1; D remains unclear. Looked up from germline, CDR1 is WNHNN and CDR2 is SYGVQD (reference sequence). This CDR3 contains 12 residues. V was trimmed by 6 bases and J by 7 bases, leaving 10 bases between them. The CDR3 DNA is TGCGCCAGCAGCCGGGCTGGGAATGAGCAGTTCTTC. Amino acids: CASSRAGNEQFF.

The chain is built from TRBV18 and TRBJ2-2; weak D call: TRBD1 (6 bases). This CDR3 comprises 16 residues. Germline lookup yields CDR1 KGHSH and CDR2 LQKENI. Trimming pared 3 bases from V and 5 bases from J, leaving 16 bases between. In DNA, the CDR3 is TGTGCCAGCTCACCCCTTCGAGGGGGAGATACCGGGGAGCTGTTTTTT. Residues: CASSPLRGGDTGELFF.

The CDR3 DNA reads as TGTGCCAGCAGCTCCCTGTTAGTAAGCAATCAGCCCCAGCATTTT. It yields the protein CASSSLLVSNQPQHF. This chain connects TRBV28 to TRBJ1-5; D is unresolved. The CDR3 spans 15 residues. The ends were cut back, 6 bases at V and 1 base at J, with 13 bases in the middle. CDR1 and CDR2 from the germline V gene are MDHEN and SYDVKM.

The V call is TRBV15, the J call TRBJ2-2; D is perhaps TRBD1 (6 bases). CDR3 length: 16 residues. Trimming stripped 3 bases from V and 0 bases from J, with 11 bases between. Germline CDR1 LNHNV, CDR2 YYDKDF (reference sequence). The chain's CDR3 is CATSSTGTPNTGELFF. The CDR3 DNA reads TGTGCCACCAGCAGTACCGGGACACCGAACACCGGGGAGCTGTTTTTT.

The rearrangement links TRBV11-3 to TRBJ2-7; TRBD1 matches 8 bases. The V gene end was trimmed by 2 bases and the J gene end by 4 bases; junction bases not matched to a gene: 1. Germline CDR1 SGHNT, CDR2 YENEEA. The CDR3 has 13 residues. CDR3 DNA sequence: TGTGCCAGCAGCTTAACAGGGGGATACGAGCAGTACTTC. Its translation: CASSLTGGYEQYF.

V gene TRBV5-1 combines with J gene TRBJ1-4; 11 nucleotides match TRBD1. The germline CDR1 and CDR2 sequences are SGHRS and YFSETQ. V lost 4 bases and J lost 3; bases outside the gene matches: 5. The CDR3 is made up of 16 amino acids. The CDR3 sequence is CASSGQGAASNEKLFF. CDR3 sequence (DNA): TGCGCCAGCAGCGGACAGGGGGCCGCATCTAATGAAAAACTGTTTTTT. Filled out from reference TRBV5-1 and TRBJ1-4, the complete variable domain reads KAGVTQTPRYLIKTRGQQVTLSCSPISGHRSVSWYQQTPGQGLQFLFEYFSETQRNKGNFPGRFSGRQFSNSRSEMNVSTLELGDSALYLCASSGQGAASNEKLFFGSGTQLSVL.

The chain links TRBV5-8 to TRBJ1-2, with 8 positions matching TRBD1. Per the germline V gene, CDR1 is SGHTS and CDR2 is YDEGEE. Trimming removed 0 bases from V and 4 bases from J; junction bases left unmatched: 8. The length of the CDR3 is 16 residues. The CDR3 sequence: CASSLAAGQGIYGYTF. CDR3 in DNA: TGTGCCAGCAGCTTGGCCGCAGGACAGGGCATCTATGGCTACACCTTC.

This sequence joins TRBV10-3 and TRBJ2-7, with a tentative D call TRBD2 (5 bases). The CDR3 spans 14 residues. CDR1 is ENHRY and CDR2 is SYGVKD in the germline V gene. The V gene lost 6 bases and the J gene lost 5 bases, with 17 bases spanning the gap. CDR3 region: CAIRAGLPMDEQYF. CDR3 DNA: TGTGCCATCAGGGCAGGACTGCCTATGGACGAGCAGTACTTC.

The chain is built from TRBV28 and TRBJ2-1, with TRBD1 matching over 9 bases. Germline lookup yields CDR1 MDHEN and CDR2 SYDVKM. The length of the CDR3 is 20 residues. Trimming took 8 bases from V and 1 from J; bases not matched to a gene: 21. This chain's CDR3 is CASGNLSGDRERVSYNEQFF. Here the CDR3 DNA reads TGTGCCAGCGGGAACCTCTCAGGGGACAGGGAGAGGGTATCCTACAATGAGCAGTTCTTC.